This TCR beta chain is from a study of T-cell memory formation after mild COVID-19 (dated by TCRdb to about 2021). For context, the study as a whole: Most TCR sequence clusters were specific to one of the two donors. Two young, previously healthy adult volunteers made up the cohort, one male and one female. In two donors, T-cell clones that expanded and contracted after mild COVID-19 were followed by sequencing TCRalpha and TCRbeta repertoires longitudinally. Study-wide conclusions, independent of this receptor: Contracting CD4+ clones were located mainly in the CM and EM memory subsets, whereas CD8+ clones were found to be enriched in EMRA. Balanced CD4/CD8 phenotypes were observed for clones contracting from day 15 to 85, whereas a bias towards CD4+ was observed for a second wave of clones expanding from day 15 to 37. The second-wave clones that peaked on day 37 were not confirmed to be SARS-CoV-2 specific. Some responding clones were detected in pre-infection memory, suggesting pre-existing cross-reactive memory T cells joined the SARS-CoV-2 response. The study included only two mild cases, and larger cohorts that include severe cases with pre-infection samples were judged to be necessary.

This sample was sequenced with an Illumina NovaSeq 6000. Using 5'RACE with constant-segment primers, TCRalpha and TCRbeta cDNA libraries were constructed, with sample barcodes and unique molecular identifiers added in the process. Trizol reagent was used to extract RNA from every sample. Library amplification was performed in two PCR steps, and a second sample barcode and Illumina TruSeq adapters were introduced in the second step. Libraries were sequenced on an Illumina NovaSeq with 2 x 150 bp paired-end reads. As for the authors' bioinformatics: Demultiplexing of reads and collapsing into UMI-guided consensus sequences were performed with migec v1.2.7. Using mixcr v2.1.11, UMI consensuses were aligned to TRA and TRB V and J templates and then assembled into clonotypes. A clonotype was counted as expanded or contracted only if both edgeR and NoisET called the change significant, with noise models trained on biological replicates. For edgeR calls, the cutoffs were a false discovery rate-adjusted p below 0.01 and a log2 fold-change threshold of 1. As an exploratory analysis of dynamics, max-normalized trajectories of the 1000 most abundant clonotypes were examined by PCA with hierarchical clustering. Each responding clone was given a CD4 or CD8 phenotype based on the CD4+ and CD8+ repertoires, which had been sequenced separately. TCRdb handled the public reads itself, with Q25 trimming in fastp and clone calling in MiXCR, and kept productive beta chains. Each CDR3 protein gets just one entry, which takes the most common genes and DNA from the rows behind it. The V and J calls here are based on TCRdb, not the publication. Within this sample are some 320,000 distinct CDR3 sequences, with roughly an eighth of them counted one time only. The top ten hold 21% of the sample.

Ficoll-Paque density gradient centrifugation was the method used to isolate PBMCs. This clonotype was detected a few times. Its binding antigen is unknown. One base away there is no much larger clone; base qualities are not given. CDR1 and CDR2, looked up from the germline V gene, are SGHVS and FNYEAQ. Trimming takes 6 bases off V and 9 bases off J; junction bases not matched to a gene: 9. The CDR3 runs 13 amino acids, cysteine and phenylalanine included. The only DNA kept is the CDR3, 39 bases in frame from the first base. The source material was PBMCs or a T cell subset sorted from them (not recorded which). The V gene is TRBV7-6 and the J gene is TRBJ2-5; TRBD2 agrees with 8 junctional bases. The TCR originated in a man aged 18 to 29 who had mild COVID-19 (a few samples of this study predate the infection). The sample titles of this study are shuffled in the database, so cell type and time point are left out; the donor was told from shared clones. Here the CDR3 is given as CASSTSTSEAQYF. The base sequence is TGTGCCAGCAGTACATCGACTAGCGAGGCCCAGTACTTC.